The source of this T cell receptor beta chain is a study of primary melanoma T cells and metastatic recurrence (dated by TCRdb to the early 2020s). Regarding the study in general: The cohort comprised about 210 primary melanomas of stage T2 to T4, with thickness greater than 1 mm. The T-cell fraction measured by TCR beta sequencing was compared against progression-free survival as the clinical outcome. The sequencing-derived T-cell fraction was compared with histopathological grading of tumor-infiltrating lymphocytes. The study examined whether T-cell fraction and T-cell repertoire clonality in primary melanoma tumors predicted patient outcome.

Library preparation employed the immunoSEQ multiplex PCR assay. Primary melanoma tumor tissue was subjected to high-throughput sequencing of the T-cell receptor beta chain. On the authors' methods: Among the repertoire analyses were the distribution of insertions and deletions and the sharing of TCRB CDR3 between samples. The predictive value of the T-cell fraction was ranked against histopathological variables by a gradient-boosted model. Drawn from immuneACCESS, this table holds only the in-frame rearrangements with V and J called that TCRdb kept. Clones are partly lost; checked studies trace under half to an unresolved V gene and leave the rest unexplained. Clone size and the V and J calls come from that table; the DNA yielded D and trimming. Here the sample has 320 or so clones; roughly 80% occur a single time. The ten largest clones represent roughly an eighth of the sample. Each patient's primary melanoma had been surgically resected and was viewed as potentially curable, though still at risk of metastatic recurrence.

Trimming removed 3 bases from V and 3 bases from J; the gene matches leave 2 bases unexplained. The CDR3, from cysteine to phenylalanine, totals 14 residues. Of all the DNA, just the CDR3 is kept, 42 bases in frame from base 1. The germline V gene encodes CDR1 KGHSH and CDR2 LQKENI. With respect to this clone: Its antigen is currently not known. One base away there is no much larger clone; base qualities are not given.

Study-level results and caveats: The authors presented an effective T-cell-mediated antitumor response in primary melanoma only as a suggestion and not as a demonstrated mechanism. Reportedly, adding T-cell fraction to tumor thickness improved progression-free survival prediction more than adding any other histopathological variable did. Tumor T-cell fraction was reported to predict progression-free survival independently of thickness, ulceration, mitotic rate and age. Protection appeared to be conferred by a T-cell fraction above 20% regardless of ulceration status, mitotic rate or nodal disease.

The sample consisted of melanoma tumor tissue. Recombination linked TRBV18 to TRBJ2-7; 10 junctional bases match TRBD1. This clonotype was sampled from a human donor with melanoma. The encoded CDR3 is CASSPGDRGYEQYF. At the DNA level, the sequence is TGTGCCAGCTCACCGGGGGACAGGGGCTACGAGCAGTACTTC.